Listed below are T cell receptor beta chains from one sample, sequenced in a study of cytomegalovirus exposure and HLA in healthy donors. Clones were read by immunoSEQ multiplex PCR, and TCRdb kept only the in-frame ones, dropping some. The top ten hold roughly 1.5% of the sample, which has 150,000 to 200,000 clones, 86% seen once. Source material: PBMCs. The receptors stem from a woman between 18 and 30 years old in good health and CMV-seronegative. The CDR3 runs from the conserved cysteine through the conserved F or W. The D gene is left open where the match is weak. Clone size appears in some rows only: once, few, many, or a class for an expanded clone.

d_gene,j_gene,abundance,v_gene,CDR3aa,CDR3nt
TRBD1,TRBJ1-1,.,TRBV15,CATSARQGPGFTEAFF,TGTGCCACCAGCGCCCGACAGGGGCCGGGGTTCACTGAAGCTTTCTTT
.,TRBJ1-5,.,TRBV19,CASSIDSATETQPQHF,TGTGCCAGTAGTATAGATAGCGCTACAGAGACTCAGCCCCAGCATTTT
TRBD2,TRBJ2-2,.,TRBV7-7,CASSPILAGGVTGELFF,TGTGCCAGCAGCCCCATACTAGCGGGAGGTGTCACCGGGGAGCTGTTTTTT
.,TRBJ2-1,.,TRBV6-5,CASRPDSGSYNEQFF,TGTGCCAGCAGGCCCGATTCAGGCTCCTACAATGAGCAGTTCTTC
TRBD1,TRBJ1-1,.,TRBV6-1,CASSESGGAITEAFF,TGTGCCAGCAGTGAGTCAGGGGGCGCGATCACTGAAGCTTTCTTT
TRBD1,TRBJ2-2,.,TRBV7-9,CASSDRGVHTGELFF,TGTGCCAGCAGCGACAGGGGGGTTCACACCGGGGAGCTGTTTTTT
TRBD1,TRBJ1-2,.,TRBV18,CASSRRTGDARFYGYTF,TGTGCCAGCTCGCGGCGTACAGGGGACGCGAGATTCTATGGCTACACCTTC
.,TRBJ2-7,.,TRBV30,CAWSPNPDRSSYEQYF,TGTGCCTGGAGTCCTAACCCTGACAGAAGCTCCTACGAGCAGTACTTC
.,TRBJ1-1,.,TRBV28,CALGRPPDTEAFF,TGTGCCCTTGGGAGGCCCCCTGACACTGAAGCTTTCTTT
.,TRBJ1-2,few,TRBV30,CAWIGVAEANYGYTF,TGTGCCTGGATAGGGGTCGCCGAGGCTAACTATGGCTACACCTTC
.,TRBJ1-1,.,TRBV6-1,CASSEHGGTNTEAFF,TGTGCCAGCAGTGAACATGGGGGGACGAACACTGAAGCTTTCTTT
TRBD1,TRBJ1-4,once,TRBV5-1,CASRETGLTNEKLFF,TGCGCCAGCAGGGAGACAGGGTTGACTAATGAAAAACTGTTTTTT
TRBD1,TRBJ2-2,once,TRBV5-4,CASSSYTGGVGELFF,TGTGCCAGCAGCTCATATACAGGGGGAGTCGGGGAGCTGTTTTTT
TRBD1,TRBJ1-1,.,TRBV19,CASRRDRAYQNTEAFF,TGTGCCAGTAGGAGGGACAGGGCATATCAGAACACTGAAGCTTTCTTT
.,TRBJ2-1,.,TRBV5-1,CASSFGLGGKDEQFF,TGCGCCAGCAGCTTTGGGCTAGGGGGTAAGGATGAGCAGTTCTTC
.,TRBJ2-6,.,TRBV5-4,CASSLTTPGANVLTF,TGTGCCAGCAGCTTGACGACTCCTGGGGCCAACGTCCTGACTTTC
.,TRBJ1-1,once,TRBV12-5,CASGLGQVIAEAFF,TGTGCTAGTGGTTTGGGGCAGGTCATCGCTGAAGCTTTCTTT
TRBD1,TRBJ1-5,.,TRBV7-9,CASSPQGAGNQPQHF,TGTGCCAGCAGCCCACAGGGGGCGGGCAATCAGCCCCAGCATTTT
TRBD1,TRBJ2-7,.,TRBV19,CASSTYPGTATYEQYF,TGTGCCAGTAGTACCTATCCCGGGACAGCGACCTACGAGCAGTACTTC
.,TRBJ2-1,.,TRBV29-1,CSVIGVDEQFF,TGCAGCGTTATCGGGGTTGATGAGCAGTTCTTC
.,TRBJ2-1,.,TRBV18,CASSPPGGGGNEQFF,TGTGCCAGCTCACCACCCGGCGGTGGGGGGAATGAGCAGTTCTTC
TRBD1,TRBJ1-2,.,TRBV5-1,CASSPGTVGNYGYTF,TGCGCCAGCAGCCCTGGGACAGTCGGGAACTATGGCTACACCTTC
TRBD2,TRBJ2-1,.,TRBV5-1,CASSPGGGSSYNEQFF,TGCGCCAGCAGCCCGGGAGGTGGGAGCTCCTACAATGAGCAGTTCTTC
.,TRBJ2-1,.,TRBV7-9,CASSLAGVLNEQFF,TGTGCCAGCAGCTTAGCGGGAGTTCTCAATGAGCAGTTCTTC
.,TRBJ2-7,.,TRBV29-1,CSVEVLGDPYEQYF,TGCAGCGTTGAAGTGCTCGGAGACCCCTACGAGCAGTACTTC
.,TRBJ2-1,.,TRBV14,CASRMGRTNTINEQFF,TGTGCCAGCAGGATGGGGAGGACCAATACTATCAATGAGCAGTTCTTC
.,TRBJ1-1,.,TRBV4-2,CASSGGGEGTEAFF,TGTGCCAGCAGCGGGGGCGGGGAGGGCACTGAAGCTTTCTTT
.,TRBJ1-1,.,TRBV2,CASSVDKVYTEAFF,TGTGCCAGCAGTGTCGACAAGGTGTACACTGAAGCTTTCTTT
.,TRBJ1-2,few,TRBV9,CASSSVDSYGYTF,TGTGCCAGCAGCTCTGTTGACAGCTATGGCTACACCTTC
TRBD1,TRBJ1-1,.,TRBV5-1,CASSLDFSQTGYSTEAFF,TGCGCCAGCAGCTTGGACTTCTCCCAGACAGGGTATAGCACTGAAGCTTTCTTT
TRBD1,TRBJ2-7,.,TRBV19,CASSTIDRETYEQYF,TGTGCCAGTAGTACCATAGACAGGGAAACCTACGAGCAGTACTTC
TRBD2,TRBJ2-7,.,TRBV4-2,CASSLGLAGGGEQYF,TGTGCCAGCAGCTTAGGACTAGCGGGAGGGGGGGAGCAGTACTTC
.,TRBJ1-3,few,TRBV5-5,CASSLRQPGNTIYF,TGTGCCAGCAGCCTAAGACAGCCTGGAAACACCATATATTTT
TRBD2,TRBJ2-7,.,TRBV10-3,CAIKASGSDEQYF,TGTGCCATCAAGGCTAGCGGGAGTGACGAGCAGTACTTC
.,TRBJ2-3,.,TRBV4-1,CASSQDPGLGTDTQYF,TGCGCCAGCAGCCAAGATCCAGGGCTTGGAACAGATACGCAGTATTTT
TRBD1,TRBJ1-2,.,TRBV19,CASSIVSGTGDGYTF,TGTGCCAGTAGTATCGTTAGTGGGACAGGGGATGGCTACACCTTC
TRBD1,TRBJ1-6,.,TRBV28,CASSKYGQGDSPLHF,TGTGCCAGCAGTAAATACGGACAGGGGGATTCACCCCTCCACTTT
TRBD2,TRBJ2-1,.,TRBV10-3,CAISDPPRGSDEQFF,TGTGCCATCAGTGACCCCCCCCGCGGGAGCGATGAGCAGTTCTTC
.,TRBJ1-1,.,TRBV30,CAWSSFSGNTEAFF,TGTGCCTGGAGTTCCTTCTCGGGTAACACTGAAGCTTTCTTT
TRBD1,TRBJ2-7,once,TRBV30,CAWSPGQAYEQYF,TGTGCCTGGAGTCCGGGACAGGCCTACGAGCAGTACTTC
TRBD1,TRBJ1-1,.,TRBV19,CASRTQGARVNTEAFF,TGTGCCAGTAGAACCCAGGGGGCAAGGGTGAACACTGAAGCTTTCTTT
.,TRBJ2-7,.,TRBV19,CASSHSVGGAPSSYEQYF,TGTGCCAGTAGTCACTCCGTAGGGGGGGCCCCTTCGTCCTACGAGCAGTACTTC
.,TRBJ1-2,.,TRBV2,CASRGGNYGYTF,TGTGCCAGCAGGGGGGGGAACTATGGCTACACCTTC
.,TRBJ1-6,many,TRBV9,CASSVAPGRVNSPLHF,TGTGCCAGCAGCGTAGCTCCCGGCAGGGTGAATTCACCCCTCCACTTT
.,TRBJ2-7,.,TRBV7-9,CASSLSGHRPYEQYF,TGTGCCAGCAGCTTGTCGGGACACCGCCCCTACGAGCAGTACTTC
.,TRBJ1-6,.,TRBV7-9,CASSASGDRNSPLHF,TGTGCCAGCAGCGCGTCCGGAGACAGGAATTCACCCCTCCACTTT
TRBD2,TRBJ2-2,.,TRBV5-1,CATTRLGGQEYTGELFF,TGCGCCACCACGAGGTTGGGAGGGCAGGAGTACACCGGGGAGCTGTTTTTT
.,TRBJ2-5,.,TRBV9,CASSPQETQYF,TGTGCCAGCAGCCCTCAAGAGACCCAGTACTTC
.,TRBJ1-2,.,TRBV5-1,CASSWGVQSNYGYTF,TGCGCCAGCAGCTGGGGGGTTCAATCTAACTATGGCTACACCTTC
.,TRBJ1-2,.,TRBV19,CASSPSGTRGRGYTF,TGTGCCAGTAGTCCGTCCGGGACAAGGGGGAGAGGCTACACCTTC
TRBD1,TRBJ2-2,.,TRBV4-2,CASSQGEGQGKNTGELFF,TGTGCCAGCAGCCAAGGAGAAGGACAGGGGAAGAACACCGGGGAGCTGTTTTTT
TRBD2,TRBJ2-1,.,TRBV6-5,CASSLTGTNYNEQFF,TGTGCCAGCAGCCTCACCGGGACTAACTACAATGAGCAGTTCTTC
TRBD2,TRBJ2-1,once,TRBV30,CAWSVRGGAYNEQFF,TGTGCCTGGAGTGTTCGGGGGGGCGCTTACAATGAGCAGTTCTTC
TRBD2,TRBJ2-3,.,TRBV27,CASSPRTSSGGDTQYF,TGTGCCAGCAGTCCCCGGACTTCCTCGGGGGGGGATACGCAGTATTTT
.,TRBJ1-2,.,TRBV27,CASSPLEGYGYTF,TGTGCCAGCAGCCCCCTGGAGGGCTATGGCTACACCTTC
TRBD2,TRBJ2-7,.,TRBV14,CASSPWAPTSGRREQYF,TGTGCCAGCAGCCCGTGGGCCCCGACTAGCGGGAGACGCGAGCAGTACTTC
TRBD2,TRBJ2-5,.,TRBV7-7,CASSLEGASGWETQYF,TGTGCCAGCAGCTTAGAAGGGGCTAGCGGTTGGGAGACCCAGTACTTC